This TCR beta chain was observed in a study of metastatic and nonmetastatic thyroid tumors. General observations from the study: For both blood and tumor, malignant thyroid tumors reportedly showed significantly higher TCR beta diversity than benign nodules did.

The entire patient cohort was treatment-naive prior to thyroid surgery. Per the original data handling: Built for papillary thyroid cancer, a distant-metastasis classifier drew on CDR3 differences across clinicopathological groups. TCRdb re-called the PCR reads via MiXCR. What appears here as the V and J calls and clone size reflects TCRdb's work, not the paper's. The sample shows about 33,000 clones, under 14% of them seen only once. The V end lost 4 bases, the J end lost 7 bases, and 19 bases lay between the germline ends. CDR1 is LGHNA and CDR2 is YSLEER in the germline V gene. This CDR3 spans 15 amino acids. This clone has ten or more counts. Its antigen remains unidentified.

The receptor was derived from a female donor with papillary thyroid cancer or a benign thyroid nodule (not recorded which). Some clones in this sample may be carry-over from other donors' samples. The J gene is TRBJ1-1, the V gene TRBV4-3; D is unclear. Sequencing was done on a sample of blood. Written as DNA, the CDR3 is TGCGCCAGCAGCCTTAGATTGGACGGGCGGGGTGAAGCTTTCTTT. Protein: CASSLRLDGRGEAFF.